This paragraph covers one T cell receptor beta chain sequence. The likely explanation is a read error, given a far larger clone one base away. The sample is drawn from a study of low-dose radiotherapy and immunotherapy resistance in tumors. At the level of the study: Treatment of Cohort 2 consisted of 1 Gy per fraction every two weeks, amounting to 13 Gy over 26 weeks. Starting cycle 1 day 1, oral aspirin 300 mg was given daily for four cycles.

Time point meaning: before trial treatment. TRAV- and TRBV-specific primers were used for first-strand cDNA, which covered alpha and beta chains. TCRs were put through approximately 20 PCR cycles of amplification with Phusion. A constant-region primer and the V-primer adapter served as the primer pair. It was by in vitro transcription that isolated mRNA was amplified. TCRdb processed the reads anew with MiXCR; each CDR3 protein has one entry. Here the sample spans 60,000 or so distinct CDR3 sequences, about 25% being singletons. Germline CDR1 SGHNT, CDR2 YENEEA. Between the trimmed V and J ends, which lost 0 bases and 7 bases, there was a span of 25 bases. CDR3 size: 18 residues.

The V call is TRBV11-3, the J call TRBJ2-7; D may be TRBD1 (7 bases). This sequence originates from a male donor with rectosigmoid adenocarcinoma. This specimen consisted of PBMCs, obtained before treatment. DNA for the CDR3: TGTGCCAGCAGCTTAGACCAGGGGGGCTCAAGCTCCTACAATGAGCAGTACTTC. Translation: CASSLDQGGSSSYNEQYF.